The T cell receptor (beta chain) under discussion was sequenced for a study of T cell responses to AZD1222 COVID-19 vaccine. Study findings and constraints: Donors were largely white British and mainly female; clonal diversity was possibly underestimated. Spike was spanned by vaccine-associated CD4 TCRs, with dominance at 160-218 and 743-854.

About this clone itself: The antigen is not known.

TCRdb keeps only in-frame clones here, not all; method: immunoSEQ multiplex PCR. Of some 130,000 clones listed, 65% to 90% are singletons. Germline CDR1 reads KGHDR; CDR2 reads SFDVKD. The CDR3 totals 16 residues. The V end lost 1 base, the J end lost 8 bases, and 17 bases lay between the germline ends. The sequence was collected from an adult who received the MenACWY meningococcal vaccine as a control. The chain combines TRBV24-1 with TRBJ2-1; D tentatively fits TRBD1 or TRBD2 (5 bases each). Sequenced here: peripheral blood, sampled 28 days after the second dose of the MenACWY control vaccine. CDR3: CATSDFQGRKPYEQFF. The DNA for the CDR3 is TGTGCCACCAGTGATTTTCAGGGACGGAAGCCCTATGAGCAGTTCTTC.